A single T cell receptor beta chain is shown here with its context. This record belongs to a study of blood T cell repertoires in COVID-19. The overall study: The origin of the acute and convalescent COVID-19 samples was the United States, Italy and Spain. From T cells, B-cell-depleted T cells, or PBMCs came the material, which was cDNA or gDNA.

Germline CDR1 is SGHAT and CDR2 is FQNNGV. Trimming took 0 bases from V and 5 from J, leaving 8 bases between them. The CDR3 is made up of 13 amino acids. Per the original methods: Amplified reference gene primers provided the basis for estimating nucleated cell counts. Some clones are missing from TCRdb's copy, which holds only in-frame ones; the method was immunoSEQ multiplex PCR. V, J and clone size are taken as reported in that table, and D and trimming were inferred from the DNA itself. The repertoire has 200,000 to 250,000 clones, about 86% of them found once; the top ten carry around 1.6%. The sequence came from a man aged 18 to 35 with active or convalescent COVID-19. The chain combines TRBV11-2 with TRBJ2-7, with a possible D match to TRBD1 (5 bases). The sequencing input was peripheral blood. DNA for the CDR3: TGTGCCAGCAGCTTAGACAGGGTCGACGAGCAGTACTTC. Protein sequence: CASSLDRVDEQYF.